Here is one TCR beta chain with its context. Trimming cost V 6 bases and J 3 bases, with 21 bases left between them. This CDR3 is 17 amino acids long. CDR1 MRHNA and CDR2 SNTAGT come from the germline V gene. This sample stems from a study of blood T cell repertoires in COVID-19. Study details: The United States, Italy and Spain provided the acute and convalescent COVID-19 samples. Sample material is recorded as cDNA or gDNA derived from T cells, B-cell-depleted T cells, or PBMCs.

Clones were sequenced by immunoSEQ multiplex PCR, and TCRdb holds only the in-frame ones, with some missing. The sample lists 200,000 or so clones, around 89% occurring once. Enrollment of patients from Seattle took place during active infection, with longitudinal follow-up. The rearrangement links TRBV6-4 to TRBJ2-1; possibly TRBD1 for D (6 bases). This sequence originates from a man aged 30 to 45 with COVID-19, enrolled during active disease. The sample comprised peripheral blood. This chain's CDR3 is CASSALGAGKRYNEQFF. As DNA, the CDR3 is TGTGCCAGCAGCGCCTTGGGGGCAGGGAAGCGCTACAATGAGCAGTTCTTC.